The 31 T cell receptor beta chains given below trace back to one sample, sequenced in a study of blood T cells in healthy people across ages. A J-beta primer mix and a sample-barcoded 5' primer were used in a second PCR of about 6 to 12 cycles. TCRdb processed the 5' RACE reads anew with MiXCR; each CDR3 protein has one entry. The table records hundreds of thousands of distinct CDR3 sequences, 52% of them present only once. Sequencing was carried out using blood. Receptor source: a woman older than 75 in good health.

There are a few counts of this clonotype. The chain joins TRBV5-1 to TRBJ2-6; 7 positions match TRBD1. The CDR3 has 18 residues. Looked up from germline, CDR1 is SGHRS and CDR2 is YFSETQ. V shed 1 base and J 2 bases; nucleotides not matched to a gene: 9. The CDR3 protein is CASSLRQGLTTGANVLTF. CDR3 DNA: TGCGCCAGCAGCTTGCGACAGGGCCTAACCACTGGGGCCAACGTCCTGACTTTC.

This chain joins TRBV20-1 and TRBJ2-3; 11 nucleotides match TRBD1. This CDR3 contains 18 residues. With 1 base clipped from V and 5 bases from J, the junction kept 14 bases outside the gene matches. Germline-derived CDR1 and CDR2 are DFQATT and SNEGSKA (reference sequence). This CDR3 reads CSARAPPGQGARGDTQYF. The CDR3 DNA follows: TGCAGTGCTAGAGCGCCTCCCGGACAGGGGGCGCGAGGAGATACGCAGTATTTT.

This clonotype was observed once. A clone one base away is much larger, so this may be a read error. This is likely a read error, given that the CDR3 carries no conserved phenylalanine or tryptophan at its end. V is TRBV25-1 and J is TRBJ1-1; 8 nucleotides align to TRBD1. The CDR3 runs 16 residues. Trimming removed 5 bases from V and 3 bases from J; junction bases left unmatched: 11. Germline lookup yields CDR1 MGHDK and CDR2 SYGVNS. This CDR3 is CASSSISRGQDTEAFL. The CDR3, as DNA: TGTGCCAGCAGTTCCATCTCCAGGGGGCAGGACACTGAAGCTTTCCTT.

In this sample, this clonotype turned up a few times. Since a much larger clone is just one base distant, this may be a read error. V usage is TRBV2 and J usage is TRBJ2-7, with 12 nucleotides matching TRBD2. The trim removed 6 bases at V and 7 bases at J, leaving 22 bases unmatched. The CDR3 covers 19 residues. CDR1 SNHLY and CDR2 FYNNEI come from the germline V gene. CDR3 sequence reads: CASRRGLAGNPGGYNEQYF. For the CDR3, the DNA is TGTGCCAGCAGACGAGGACTAGCGGGAAACCCCGGGGGATACAATGAGCAGTACTTC.

This clonotype was observed at least ten times. V and J are TRBV5-1 and TRBJ2-7, with D unclear. In germline, CDR1 is SGHRS, CDR2 YFSETQ. The CDR3 consists of 13 residues. Trimming removed 3 bases at V and 2 bases at J, with 9 bases between. CDR3 amino acids: CASSSFRTYEQYF. CDR3 DNA: TGCGCCAGCAGCTCTTTCCGTACCTACGAGCAGTACTTC.

This chain connects TRBV4-2 to TRBJ2-7; D is ambiguous. This CDR3 contains 14 residues. Germline CDR1 reads LGHNA; CDR2 reads YNFKEQ. V lost 1 base to trimming and J lost 7 bases, with 14 bases between them. The CDR3 DNA is TGTGCCAGCAGCCAAGGGATCAGGAACAATGAGCAGTACTTC. Translated, it gives CASSQGIRNNEQYF.

This clonotype showed up many times. The chain is built from TRBV5-1 and TRBJ1-1; a weak D match, TRBD1 (5 bases). The germline V and J ends were trimmed by 2 bases and 1 base, with 9 bases remaining between them. Per the germline V gene, CDR1 is SGHRS and CDR2 is YFSETQ. CDR3 length: 14 amino acids. The CDR3 here is CASSFQGQNTEAFF. The CDR3 coding sequence is TGCGCCAGCAGCTTCCAGGGTCAGAACACTGAAGCTTTCTTT.

The gene calls are TRBV4-3 and TRBJ1-5, with TRBD1 matching 10 bases. CDR3 size: 16 residues. With 3 bases clipped from V and 6 bases from J, the junction kept 8 bases outside the gene matches. The germline V gene has CDR1 LGHNA and CDR2 YSLEER. CDR3 nucleotide sequence: TGCGCCAGCAGCCAGGGGACAGGGGAACCCACTCAGCCCCAGCATTTT. It yields the protein CASSQGTGEPTQPQHF.

Points on this clonotype: A much larger clone sits a single nucleotide away, making a read error possible. The gene calls are TRBV7-9 and TRBJ2-7; a possible D gene is TRBD2 (5 bases). This CDR3 contains 15 residues. The germline V and J ends were trimmed by 5 bases and 4 bases, with 18 bases remaining between them. CDR1 and CDR2 from the germline V gene are SEHNR and FQNEAQ (reference sequence). In DNA form, the CDR3 reads TGTGCCAGCAGCCAGGACGGGGTAGGAGTATACGAGCAGTACTTC. Residues: CASSQDGVGVYEQYF.

With respect to this clonotype: This may stem from a read error, because a much larger clone lies one nucleotide away. The chain links TRBV27 to TRBJ2-3; 9 bases agree with TRBD1. The germline V gene has CDR1 MNHEY and CDR2 SMNVEV (reference sequence). The J segment lost 0 bases and the V segment lost 11 bases, leaving 21 bases of the junction unmatched. The CDR3 contains 19 residues. CDR3 protein: CARGPETGGTFSSTDTQYF. The CDR3 DNA is TGTGCCCGCGGGCCTGAGACAGGGGGTACCTTTTCTAGCACAGATACGCAGTATTTT.

This clonotype turned up a few times. CDR3 nucleotide sequence: TGTGCCAGCAGCTCAAATCCAGAAATTCGGACAGATACGCAGTATTTT. Its protein product is CASSSNPEIRTDTQYF. V usage is TRBV7-8 and J usage is TRBJ2-3; D not certain. The CDR3 extends over 16 amino acids. Per germline, CDR1 SGHVS and CDR2 FQNEAQ. Trimming removed 4 bases at V and 3 bases at J, with 17 bases between. Full variable domain (outside the CDR3, taken from reference TRBV7-8 and TRBJ2-3): GAGVSQSPRYKVAKRGQDVALRCDPISGHVSLFWYQQALGQGPEFLTYFQNEAQLDKSGLPSDRFFAERPEGSVSTLKIQRTQQEDSAVYLCASSSNPEIRTDTQYFGPGTRLTVL.

Only a few counts were recorded for this clonotype. V and J are TRBV28 and TRBJ1-4, with D possibly matching TRBD1 (5 bases). The CDR3 covers 17 residues. V dropped 10 bases and J dropped 3 bases, with 24 bases sitting between them. CDR1 and CDR2 (germline): MDHEN, SYDVKM. The CDR3 bases are TGTGCCAACATCTGTCTGAGGGGCAGTACAGCTAATGAAAAACTGTTTTTT. Translated: CANICLRGSTANEKLFF.

This chain joins TRBV29-1 and TRBJ1-2; 9 bases align to TRBD1. The CDR3 loop spans 13 amino acids. The germline gives CDR1 SQVTM, CDR2 ANQGSEA. V lost 8 bases to trimming and J lost 6 bases; unmatched junction nucleotides: 10. In nucleotides, the CDR3 is TGCAGCTGCCTGACAGGGGGTGGGGATGGCTACACCTTC. Translation: CSCLTGGGDGYTF.

At least ten counts were recorded for this clonotype. This chain links TRBV12-3 or TRBV12-4 with TRBJ2-3; no clear D gene. V lost 3 bases to trimming and J lost 12 bases, with 13 bases between them. There are 12 residues in the CDR3. The CDR3 loop reads CASSFRLQYQYF. The DNA for the CDR3 is TGTGCCAGCAGTTTTCGTTTACAGTACCAGTATTTT.

To note about this clonotype: A much larger clone is a single base away; this may be a read error. This chain joins TRBV7-3 and TRBJ2-1; tentative D call: TRBD1 (6 bases). The J call may be incorrect, as the DNA end agrees better with TRBJ2-7. Germline V gene data show CDR1 as SGHTA and CDR2 as FQGTGA. The CDR3 sequence is 15 residues long. The CDR3 sequence: CASSFQGWSYNEQYF. Written as DNA, the CDR3 is TGTGCCAGCAGCTTCCAGGGGTGGTCCTACAATGAGCAGTACTTC.

Only a few counts were recorded for this clonotype. This sequence may be a read error, since a much larger clone differs from it by one base. CDR3 nucleotides: TGTGCCAGCAGCTGGAACGGACTAGCCGAAGAGACCCAGTACTTC. Its protein is CASSWNGLAEETQYF. The rearrangement uses TRBV7-2 and TRBJ2-5, with 8 bases fitting TRBD2. Per germline, CDR1 SGHTA and CDR2 FQGNSA. Unmatched junction bases numbered 7, after V lost 4 bases and J lost 3 bases. The CDR3 is made up of 15 amino acids. Drawing the rest from reference TRBV7-2 and TRBJ2-5, the complete variable domain is GAGVSQSPSNKVTEKGKDVELRCDPISGHTALYWYRQSLGQGLEFLIYFQGNSAPDKSGLPSDRFSAERTGGSVSTLTIQRTQQEDSAVYLCASSWNGLAEETQYFGPGTRLLVL.

This clonotype was counted only a few times. The gene calls are TRBV15 and TRBJ2-1; 9 bases map to TRBD2. V shed 8 bases, J shed 3 bases, and the junction held 11 bases outside the gene matches. Germline CDR1 and CDR2: LNHNV and YYDKDF (reference sequence). The CDR3 consists of 16 residues. CDR3 region: CATAGEAGGYYNEQFF. The CDR3 nucleotides are TGTGCCACCGCCGGCGAAGCGGGGGGTTACTACAATGAGCAGTTCTTC.

The rearrangement joins TRBV6-6 to TRBJ2-5; 12 bases fit TRBD2. CDR3 length: 16 amino acids. After removal of 7 bases from V and 11 bases from J, the junction contained 17 bases not matched to a gene. Germline V gene lookup returns CDR1 MNHNY and CDR2 SVGAGI (reference sequence). Written as DNA, the CDR3 is TGTGCCAGCAAAGCCCGTAGACTAGCGGGGGAGCGGGGACAGTACTTC. This encodes CASKARRLAGERGQYF.

This clonotype was counted ten times or more. This chain connects TRBV6-5 to TRBJ2-2, with D unclear. Germline-derived CDR1 and CDR2 are MNHEY and SVGAGI. The CDR3 sequence is 15 residues long. V lost 0 bases to trimming and J lost 7 bases, with 12 bases between them. CDR3 in DNA: TGTGCCAGCAGTTACTCTGCAGTCCTTATCGGGGAGCTGTTTTTT. This encodes CASSYSAVLIGELFF.

This clonotype has only a few counts. This chain connects TRBV12-3 or TRBV12-4 to TRBJ1-1, with D unclear. This CDR3 has 13 residues. V lost 6 bases and J lost 2, with 10 bases in between. The chain's CDR3 is CASRAGGNTEAFF. CDR3 nucleotides: TGTGCCAGCAGAGCCGGCGGAAACACTGAAGCTTTCTTT.

The rearrangement uses TRBV10-3 and TRBJ2-1; TRBD1 agrees at 7 bases. This CDR3 is built from 16 residues. With V trimmed by 4 bases and J by 2 bases, 8 bases remained unmatched. Germline assignment: CDR1 ENHRY and CDR2 SYGVKD. CDR3 amino acids: CAISGETGKPYNEQFF. The CDR3 coding sequence is TGTGCCATCAGTGGAGAGACAGGGAAGCCCTACAATGAGCAGTTCTTC.

This chain uses TRBV4-2 with TRBJ2-2; D may correspond to TRBD1 or TRBD2 (5 bases each). Trimming removed 2 bases at V and 6 bases at J, with 13 bases between. Germline CDR1 and CDR2: LGHNA and YNFKEQ. CDR3 size: 15 residues. The CDR3: CASSQPDGDAGELFF. Here the CDR3 DNA reads TGTGCCAGCAGCCAACCAGACGGGGACGCCGGGGAGCTGTTTTTT.

The rearrangement uses TRBV5-1 and TRBJ2-4; the D is unclear. With 0 bases removed from V and 1 base from J, the gap between germline ends came to 8 bases. The CDR3 has 15 amino acids. CDR1 and CDR2 from the germline V gene are SGHRS and YFSETQ. The CDR3 sequence: CASSLGPGAKNIQYF. The CDR3 nucleotides read TGCGCCAGCAGCTTGGGTCCGGGCGCCAAAAACATTCAGTACTTC.

V is TRBV6-2 or TRBV6-3 and J is TRBJ1-5, with a possible D match to TRBD1 (5 bases). CDR1 MNHEY and CDR2 SVGEGT come from the germline V gene. V gave up 6 bases and J gave up 6 bases, with 9 bases separating them. This CDR3 region has 12 residues. The CDR3, as DNA: TGTGCCAGCAGAATCGGGGGTCAGCCCCAGCATTTT. It specifies CASRIGGQPQHF.

This clonotype was picked up one time. The V and J genes are TRBV18 and TRBJ1-1; D remains unclear. This CDR3 has 15 amino acids. Between the trimmed V and J ends, which lost 3 bases and 5 bases, there was a span of 16 bases. Germline CDR1 KGHSH, CDR2 LQKENI. For the CDR3, the DNA is TGTGCCAGCTCACCGGTCGATTCCCTGGGAACTGAAGCTTTCTTT. The encoded protein is CASSPVDSLGTEAFF.

Remarks on this clonotype: A much larger clone lies one base from this, so it may be a read error. This chain uses TRBV20-1 with TRBJ1-6; D gene unclear. The germline CDR1 and CDR2 sequences are DFQATT and SNEGSKA (reference sequence). There are 16 residues in the CDR3. CDR3 sequence: CSARDGLSSYTSPLHF. The CDR3 DNA reads TGCAGTGCTAGAGACGGCTTGAGCTCCTATACTTCACCCCTCCACTTT.

In this sample, this clonotype turned up many times. The J gene is TRBJ2-5, the V gene TRBV20-1; 9 bases fit TRBD2. With 3 bases clipped from V and 1 base from J, the junction kept 3 bases outside the gene matches. This CDR3 is 14 amino acids long. Germline V gene sequence: CDR1 DFQATT, CDR2 SNEGSKA (reference sequence). CDR3 coding DNA: TGCAGTGCTAGCCTAGCGGGGTTCCAAGAGACCCAGTACTTC. Protein: CSASLAGFQETQYF.

CDR3 amino acids: CASTIAGALYNEQFF. The DNA of the CDR3 is TGTGCCAGCACCATAGCGGGGGCCCTTTACAATGAGCAGTTCTTC. This chain connects TRBV27 to TRBJ2-1; TRBD2 matches at 9 bases. CDR1 is MNHEY and CDR2 is SMNVEV in the germline V gene (reference sequence). This CDR3 is built from 15 residues. V dropped 7 bases and J dropped 4; count of bases not matched to a gene: 8.

This clonotype was detected only a few times. The gene calls are TRBV5-1 and TRBJ2-2; no firm D call. The germline gives CDR1 SGHRS, CDR2 YFSETQ. This CDR3 is 14 amino acids long. Trimming took 4 bases from V and 2 from J, leaving 9 bases between them. CDR3 in DNA: TGCGCCAGCAGCGTTAGCACTAACACCGGGGAGCTGTTTTTT. Translated: CASSVSTNTGELFF.

This clonotype has more than one count but fewer than ten. The chain employs TRBV19 and TRBJ1-5; unclear D gene. Germline V gene lookup returns CDR1 LNHDA and CDR2 SQIVND (reference sequence). Deletions cut 1 base from V and 7 bases from J, with 11 bases between. The CDR3 has 14 amino acids. Here the CDR3 reads CASSIAGMGQPQHF. The DNA of the CDR3 is TGTGCCAGTAGTATAGCGGGTATGGGGCAGCCCCAGCATTTT.

The CDR3 DNA sequence: TGTGCCAGCAGTTTGAACCGGGCCGGCTTACAGTACTTC. It specifies CASSLNRAGLQYF. The chain carries TRBV12-3 or TRBV12-4 and TRBJ2-7; unclear D gene. The CDR3 loop spans 13 amino acids. Trimming left V 3 bases short and J 10 bases short, with 16 bases between.